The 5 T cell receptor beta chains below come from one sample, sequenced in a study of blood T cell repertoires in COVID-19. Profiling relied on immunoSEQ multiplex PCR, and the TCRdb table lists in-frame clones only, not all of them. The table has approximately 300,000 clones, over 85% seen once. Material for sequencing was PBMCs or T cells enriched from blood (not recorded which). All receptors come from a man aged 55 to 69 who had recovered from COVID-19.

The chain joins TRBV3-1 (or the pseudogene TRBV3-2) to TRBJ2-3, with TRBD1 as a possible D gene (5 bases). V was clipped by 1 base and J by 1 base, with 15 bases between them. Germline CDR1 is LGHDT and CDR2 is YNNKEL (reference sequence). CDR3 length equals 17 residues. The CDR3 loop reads CASSQGAGSFGTDTQYF. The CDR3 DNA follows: TGTGCCAGCAGCCAAGGTGCAGGGTCCTTCGGCACAGATACGCAGTATTTT.

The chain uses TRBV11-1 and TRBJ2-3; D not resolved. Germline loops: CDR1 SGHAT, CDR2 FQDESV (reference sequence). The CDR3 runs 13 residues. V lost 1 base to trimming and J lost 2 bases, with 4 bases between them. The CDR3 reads CASSLDFTDTQYF. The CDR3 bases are TGTGCCAGCAGCTTAGACTTCACAGATACGCAGTATTTT.

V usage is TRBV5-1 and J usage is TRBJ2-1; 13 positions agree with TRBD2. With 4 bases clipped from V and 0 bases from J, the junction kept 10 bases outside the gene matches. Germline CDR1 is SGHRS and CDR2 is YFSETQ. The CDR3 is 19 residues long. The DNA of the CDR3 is TGCGCCAGCAGCACCAAAGGGACTAGCGGGACTAGCTCCTACAATGAGCAGTTCTTC. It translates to CASSTKGTSGTSSYNEQFF.

Here the CDR3 DNA reads TGTGCCAGCAGACAATCCGGGACTAGCTTAAGCTCCTACAATGAGCAGTTCTTC. Amino acids: CASRQSGTSLSSYNEQFF. This chain uses TRBV7-9 with TRBJ2-1; 9 positions match TRBD2. Unmatched junction bases numbered 12, after V lost 6 bases and J lost 0 bases. Germline assignment: CDR1 SEHNR and CDR2 FQNEAQ (reference sequence). The CDR3 totals 18 residues.

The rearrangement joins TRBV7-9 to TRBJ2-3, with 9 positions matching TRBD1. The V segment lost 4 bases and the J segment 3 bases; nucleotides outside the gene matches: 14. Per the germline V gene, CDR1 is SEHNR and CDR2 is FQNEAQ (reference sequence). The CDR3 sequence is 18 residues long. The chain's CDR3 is CASSSDPGQGRETDTQYF. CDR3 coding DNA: TGTGCCAGCAGCTCCGACCCGGGACAGGGACGGGAGACAGATACGCAGTATTTT.